One sample yielded the 10 T cell receptor beta chains listed below, sequenced in a study of human T cells and chemical hapten exposure. The time point is: pre-sensitization, week 0. As to treatment: therapeutic diphenylcyclopropenone sensitization with weekly scalp DPC. Via MiXCR, TCRdb re-called the RACE reads, giving one row per CDR3 protein. The repertoire holds tens of thousands of distinct CDR3 sequences, approximately 10% seen once, with about 4% in the top ten. The sample in question was whole blood, obtained in connection with sensitization to the hapten diphenylcyclopropenone (DPC). All receptors come from a woman in her thirties or forties with alopecia areata. Some clones in this sample may be carry-over from other donors' samples.

This clonotype was recorded a few times. One end of the junction is discordant with germline, which a read error may explain. This chain links TRBV6-2 or TRBV6-3 with TRBJ1-1, with 8 bases aligning to TRBD1. The V gene's germline CDR1 is MNHEY and CDR2 SVGEGT. This CDR3 has 15 amino acids. DNA of the CDR3: TGTGCCAGCAGTAACTCAGGACAGGGAAAAACTGAAGCTTTCTTT. Translation: CASSNSGQGKTEAFF.

V is TRBV7-2 and J is TRBJ2-7; D not certain. CDR1 and CDR2 from the germline V gene are SGHTA and FQGNSA. The germline V and J ends were trimmed by 4 bases and 5 bases, with 6 bases remaining between them. CDR3 size: 11 residues. The DNA of the CDR3 is TGTGCCAGCAGCTCTAGACACGAGCAGTACTTC. It specifies CASSSRHEQYF.

The CDR3 coding sequence is TGTGCCAGCAGCCCCGCTTTCACAGATACGCAGTATTTT. This translates into CASSPAFTDTQYF. The genes are TRBV7-2 and TRBJ2-3; no reliable D call. The CDR3 length is 13 residues. V was trimmed by 5 bases and J by 2 bases, leaving 8 bases between them. Per germline, CDR1 SGHTA and CDR2 FQGNSA.

J is TRBJ2-5 and V is TRBV7-7, with D possibly TRBD1 on 5 matching bases. CDR1 is SSHAT and CDR2 is FNYEAQ in the germline V gene (reference sequence). This CDR3 is built from 14 residues. The germline V and J ends were trimmed by 1 base and 5 bases, with 11 bases remaining between them. The DNA for the CDR3 is TGTGCCAGCAGCTTAGGTGGGGCCGGGGAGACCCAGTACTTC. It translates to CASSLGGAGETQYF.

This clonotype was counted between two and nine times. The V gene is TRBV28, the J gene TRBJ1-1; perhaps TRBD1 as D (5 bases). The CDR3 spans 16 residues. The germline V gene encodes CDR1 MDHEN and CDR2 SYDVKM. The V end lost 8 bases, the J end lost 3 bases, and 22 bases lay between the germline ends. In nucleotides, the CDR3 is TGTGCCAGCCTCCAGAGGGGCGGCGGGGGGTACACTGAAGCTTTCTTT. Amino acids: CASLQRGGGGYTEAFF.

This clonotype has more than one count but fewer than ten. The chain uses TRBV12-3 or TRBV12-4 and TRBJ1-1; D may be TRBD1 (6 bases). This CDR3 is built from 14 residues. Trimming left V 5 bases short and J 1 base short, with 11 bases between. CDR3 loop: CASSHRDWNTEAFF. In nucleotides, the CDR3 is TGTGCCAGCAGTCACAGGGATTGGAACACTGAAGCTTTCTTT.

The chain is built from TRBV7-2 and TRBJ2-3; D possibly uses TRBD1 or TRBD2 (5 bases each). The CDR3 covers 14 residues. The V and J ends lost 6 bases and 7 bases respectively, with 17 bases between them. Germline V lookup: CDR1 SGHTA, CDR2 FQGNSA. CDR3 residues: CASSTGTQGNTQYF. The CDR3, as DNA: TGTGCCAGCAGTACCGGGACCCAGGGAAATACGCAGTATTTT.

The chain has TRBV7-2 and TRBJ2-3; D might be TRBD2 (5 bases). The V gene's germline CDR1 is SGHTA and CDR2 FQGNSA. This CDR3 region has 14 residues. V dropped 7 bases and J dropped 7 bases, with 18 bases sitting between them. CDR3 sequence: CASTPGSGFNTQYF. DNA for the CDR3: TGTGCCAGCACCCCCGGCAGCGGTTTCAATACGCAGTATTTT.

This clonotype was counted at least ten times. V gene TRBV24-1 combines with J gene TRBJ2-2; TRBD2 matches 8 bases. Germline CDR1 is KGHDR and CDR2 is SFDVKD. J gave up 6 bases and V 1 base, and 6 bases lay outside the gene matches. The CDR3 is 16 amino acids. The CDR3 DNA reads as TGTGCCACCAGTGATTTCGGGGGGGGAATCCCCGGGGAGCTGTTTTTT. Translation: CATSDFGGGIPGELFF.

This clonotype showed up many times. The chain combines TRBV27 with TRBJ2-7; 13 bases map to TRBD2. Per the germline V gene, CDR1 is MNHEY and CDR2 is SMNVEV (reference sequence). The CDR3 runs to 17 residues. With 4 bases clipped from V and 2 bases from J, the junction kept 8 bases outside the gene matches. CDR3 DNA sequence: TGTGCCAGCAGTTCCACCGGACTAGCGGGGGAGCCCTACGAGCAGTACTTC. This sequence encodes CASSSTGLAGEPYEQYF.